This is a list of T cell receptor beta chains from one sample in a study of cytomegalovirus exposure and HLA in healthy donors. TCRdb keeps only in-frame clones here, not all; method: immunoSEQ multiplex PCR. The sample lists under 150,000 clones, 60% to 85% seen once, with more than 3% in the top ten. Sequenced input: PBMCs. The origin of the receptors is a man younger than 40 in good health and CMV-seronegative. CDR3s include the opening cysteine and the closing phenylalanine or tryptophan. A D gene is named only where the DNA matches it firmly. The size field is filled for only some rows; it gives once, few, many or a size class.

cdr3_aa: CASSFVAGEGYNEQFF; cdr3_nt: TGTGCCAGCAGTTTTGTAGCGGGAGAGGGCTACAATGAGCAGTTCTTC; v_call: TRBV27; clone_size: .; j_call: TRBJ2-1; d_call: TRBD2
cdr3_aa: CASSEGQTYGYTF; cdr3_nt: TGTGCCAGCAGCGAGGGACAAACGTATGGCTACACCTTC; v_call: TRBV9; clone_size: few; j_call: TRBJ1-2; d_call: .
cdr3_aa: CASSLGAGKLQYF; cdr3_nt: TGTGCCAGCAGTTTAGGGGCCGGAAAACTGCAGTACTTC; v_call: TRBV28; clone_size: .; j_call: TRBJ2-7; d_call: .
cdr3_aa: CASSSTGQETQYF; cdr3_nt: TGTGCCAGCAGCTCGACGGGGCAAGAGACCCAGTACTTC; v_call: TRBV7-2; clone_size: .; j_call: TRBJ2-5; d_call: .
cdr3_aa: CASSPDSSYEQYF; cdr3_nt: TGTGCCAGCAGTCCTGACAGTAGCTACGAGCAGTACTTC; v_call: TRBV28; clone_size: .; j_call: TRBJ2-7; d_call: .
cdr3_aa: CASSLRTGIEEQYF; cdr3_nt: TGTGCCAGCAGCTTGAGGACAGGTATTGAAGAGCAGTACTTC; v_call: TRBV5-4; clone_size: few; j_call: TRBJ2-7; d_call: TRBD1
cdr3_aa: CATSRSGTGAYEQYF; cdr3_nt: TGTGCCACCAGCAGATCCGGGACAGGGGCCTACGAGCAGTACTTC; v_call: TRBV15; clone_size: .; j_call: TRBJ2-7; d_call: TRBD1
cdr3_aa: CASSLAAAWEKLFF; cdr3_nt: TGTGCCAGCAGCTTGGCCGCCGCTTGGGAAAAACTGTTTTTT; v_call: TRBV7-9; clone_size: .; j_call: TRBJ1-4; d_call: .
cdr3_aa: CASSVEPAGATGELFF; cdr3_nt: TGTGCCAGCAGCGTAGAACCAGCGGGAGCCACCGGGGAGCTGTTTTTT; v_call: TRBV9; clone_size: .; j_call: TRBJ2-2; d_call: TRBD2
cdr3_aa: CASSPAAETQYF; cdr3_nt: TGTGCCAGCTCACCCGCCGCGGAGACCCAGTACTTC; v_call: TRBV18; clone_size: .; j_call: TRBJ2-5; d_call: .
cdr3_aa: CASRLLTSGSFCEQYF; cdr3_nt: TGTGCCAGCAGACTCCTGACTAGCGGGAGCTTTTGCGAGCAGTACTTC; v_call: TRBV28; clone_size: .; j_call: TRBJ2-7; d_call: TRBD2
cdr3_aa: CASSQRALGGSNYGYTF; cdr3_nt: TGTGCCAGCAGCCAACGGGCCCTCGGGGGGTCGAACTATGGCTACACCTTC; v_call: TRBV4-2; clone_size: once; j_call: TRBJ1-2; d_call: .
cdr3_aa: CASSYNRGGGTEAFF; cdr3_nt: TGTGCCAGCAGTTATAACAGGGGAGGTGGGACTGAAGCTTTCTTT; v_call: TRBV6-6; clone_size: .; j_call: TRBJ1-1; d_call: TRBD1
cdr3_aa: CASKAENNEQFF; cdr3_nt: TGTGCCAGCAAAGCGGAAAACAATGAGCAGTTCTTC; v_call: TRBV2; clone_size: .; j_call: TRBJ2-1; d_call: .
cdr3_aa: CASSSQGAYYGYTF; cdr3_nt: TGTGCCAGCAGCTCGCAGGGGGCTTACTATGGCTACACCTTC; v_call: TRBV5-4; clone_size: .; j_call: TRBJ1-2; d_call: TRBD1
cdr3_aa: CASSPRIGTGYSNQPQHF; cdr3_nt: TGCGCCAGCAGCCCTCGAATAGGGACAGGGTATAGCAATCAGCCCCAGCATTTT; v_call: TRBV4-1; clone_size: once; j_call: TRBJ1-5; d_call: TRBD1
cdr3_aa: CATSASTGAYNEQFF; cdr3_nt: TGTGCCACCAGCGCCTCGACGGGAGCCTACAATGAGCAGTTCTTC; v_call: TRBV15; clone_size: few; j_call: TRBJ2-1; d_call: .
cdr3_aa: CASSLRSSSGNTIYF; cdr3_nt: TGCGCCAGCAGCTTGCGCAGTTCCTCTGGAAACACCATATATTTT; v_call: TRBV5-1; clone_size: once; j_call: TRBJ1-3; d_call: .
cdr3_aa: CASSTLRTGYSYEQYF; cdr3_nt: TGTGCCAGCAGCACCCTGAGGACAGGGTACTCCTACGAGCAGTACTTC; v_call: TRBV28; clone_size: .; j_call: TRBJ2-7; d_call: TRBD1
cdr3_aa: CASSPGRKNTDTQYF; cdr3_nt: TGTGCCAGCAGCCCAGGGCGGAAGAACACAGATACGCAGTATTTT; v_call: TRBV11-3; clone_size: .; j_call: TRBJ2-3; d_call: .
cdr3_aa: CAWSTEGSLLSGNTIYF; cdr3_nt: TGTGCCTGGAGTACAGAGGGATCGTTATTGTCTGGAAACACCATATATTTT; v_call: TRBV30; clone_size: few; j_call: TRBJ1-3; d_call: .
cdr3_aa: CASSGTGTGVTGELFF; cdr3_nt: TGTGCCAGCAGTGGGACCGGGACAGGGGTGACCGGGGAGCTGTTTTTT; v_call: TRBV28; clone_size: .; j_call: TRBJ2-2; d_call: TRBD1
cdr3_aa: CASSFYRATNTEAFF; cdr3_nt: TGCGCCAGCAGCTTTTACAGGGCCACGAACACTGAAGCTTTCTTT; v_call: TRBV5-1; clone_size: .; j_call: TRBJ1-1; d_call: .
cdr3_aa: CASSQESTVPTGELFF; cdr3_nt: TGCGCCAGCAGCCAAGAATCGACAGTACCCACCGGGGAGCTGTTTTTT; v_call: TRBV4-1; clone_size: medium-sized; j_call: TRBJ2-2; d_call: .
cdr3_aa: CASAQRTFNYGYTF; cdr3_nt: TGCGCCAGCGCCCAACGGACTTTTAACTATGGCTACACCTTC; v_call: TRBV5-1; clone_size: .; j_call: TRBJ1-2; d_call: .
cdr3_aa: CSASTGTEAEAFF; cdr3_nt: TGCAGCGCCTCGACAGGGACAGAGGCTGAAGCTTTCTTT; v_call: TRBV29-1; clone_size: .; j_call: TRBJ1-1; d_call: TRBD1
cdr3_aa: CASSQAEQGYFEQYF; cdr3_nt: TGCGCCAGCAGCCAAGCGGAACAGGGGTATTTCGAGCAGTACTTC; v_call: TRBV4-3; clone_size: .; j_call: TRBJ2-7; d_call: TRBD1
cdr3_aa: CAIRPGTATGELFF; cdr3_nt: TGTGCCATCAGACCTGGGACAGCCACCGGGGAGCTGTTTTTT; v_call: TRBV10-3; clone_size: .; j_call: TRBJ2-2; d_call: TRBD1
cdr3_aa: CASSSFHEQYF; cdr3_nt: TGTGCCAGCAGCTCCTTCCACGAGCAGTACTTC; v_call: TRBV7-6; clone_size: .; j_call: TRBJ2-7; d_call: .
cdr3_aa: CASSPTVAAFNYGYTF; cdr3_nt: TGTGCCAGCAGTCCTACGGTAGCGGCTTTTAACTATGGCTACACCTTC; v_call: TRBV28; clone_size: .; j_call: TRBJ1-2; d_call: .
cdr3_aa: CASSSPALGQTNTGELFF; cdr3_nt: TGTGCCAGCAGCTCGCCCGCCCTGGGACAGACGAACACCGGGGAGCTGTTTTTT; v_call: TRBV7-9; clone_size: .; j_call: TRBJ2-2; d_call: TRBD1
cdr3_aa: CASSVIAGGINEQFF; cdr3_nt: TGTGCCAGCAGCGTGATAGCGGGAGGCATCAATGAGCAGTTCTTC; v_call: TRBV25-1; clone_size: once; j_call: TRBJ2-1; d_call: TRBD2
cdr3_aa: CASSWDRGYEQYF; cdr3_nt: TGCGCCAGCAGCTGGGACAGGGGCTACGAGCAGTACTTC; v_call: TRBV5-1; clone_size: .; j_call: TRBJ2-7; d_call: TRBD1
cdr3_aa: CTSSQEAGMVSGNTIYF; cdr3_nt: TGCACCAGCAGCCAAGAAGCAGGGATGGTCTCTGGAAACACCATATATTTT; v_call: TRBV1; clone_size: .; j_call: TRBJ1-3; d_call: .
cdr3_aa: CASSPPTGTNSPLHF; cdr3_nt: TGTGCCAGCAGCCCCCCGACAGGGACCAATTCACCCCTCCACTTT; v_call: TRBV13; clone_size: few; j_call: TRBJ1-6; d_call: TRBD1
cdr3_aa: CASSYRGQNQPQHF; cdr3_nt: TGTGCCAGCAGTTACCGCGGACAGAATCAGCCCCAGCATTTT; v_call: TRBV6-6; clone_size: .; j_call: TRBJ1-5; d_call: .
cdr3_aa: CASSLSGGRNQPQHF; cdr3_nt: TGTGCCAGCAGTTTATCAGGGGGTAGGAATCAGCCCCAGCATTTT; v_call: TRBV28; clone_size: .; j_call: TRBJ1-5; d_call: TRBD1
cdr3_aa: CASSYTRQGINSPLHF; cdr3_nt: TGCGCCAGCAGCTATACGCGGCAGGGGATTAATTCACCCCTCCACTTT; v_call: TRBV5-1; clone_size: .; j_call: TRBJ1-6; d_call: .
cdr3_aa: CASRGLAGGPGSTGELFF; cdr3_nt: TGTGCCAGCAGGGGACTAGCGGGAGGGCCGGGAAGCACCGGGGAGCTGTTTTTT; v_call: TRBV28; clone_size: .; j_call: TRBJ2-2; d_call: TRBD2
cdr3_aa: CASSNRGRGKLFF; cdr3_nt: TGTGCCAGCAGTAACCGAGGGAGGGGGAAACTGTTTTTT; v_call: TRBV28; clone_size: .; j_call: TRBJ1-4; d_call: .
cdr3_aa: CASSPFRQAGNTIYF; cdr3_nt: TGTGCCAGCAGCCCCTTTCGACAGGCTGGAAACACCATATATTTT; v_call: TRBV9; clone_size: .; j_call: TRBJ1-3; d_call: .
cdr3_aa: CASSPRRTEAFF; cdr3_nt: TGTGCCAGCAGCCCAAGGAGGACTGAAGCTTTCTTT; v_call: TRBV5-6; clone_size: few; j_call: TRBJ1-1; d_call: .
cdr3_aa: CASSFTGLAGEQYF; cdr3_nt: TGTGCCAGCAGTTTCACAGGACTAGCGGGCGAGCAGTACTTC; v_call: TRBV28; clone_size: .; j_call: TRBJ2-7; d_call: TRBD2
cdr3_aa: CASASTGGFEKLFF; cdr3_nt: TGTGCCAGCGCTTCGACAGGGGGTTTTGAAAAACTGTTTTTT; v_call: TRBV28; clone_size: .; j_call: TRBJ1-4; d_call: TRBD1
cdr3_aa: CASSLGQGNTEAFF; cdr3_nt: TGTGCCAGCAGCTTAGGACAGGGGAACACTGAAGCTTTCTTT; v_call: TRBV13; clone_size: .; j_call: TRBJ1-1; d_call: .
cdr3_aa: CASSLPGQDPYEQYF; cdr3_nt: TGTGCCAGCAGCTTACCGGGACAAGACCCCTACGAGCAGTACTTC; v_call: TRBV13; clone_size: .; j_call: TRBJ2-7; d_call: .
cdr3_aa: CASSSEQGSSPQHF; cdr3_nt: TGTGCCAGCAGTTCCGAACAGGGAAGTTCGCCCCAGCATTTT; v_call: TRBV28; clone_size: .; j_call: TRBJ1-5; d_call: .
cdr3_aa: CASSVYSGLSSGANVLTF; cdr3_nt: TGTGCCAGCAGCGTTTACTCCGGACTTAGCTCTGGGGCCAACGTCCTGACTTTC; v_call: TRBV4-2; clone_size: few; j_call: TRBJ2-6; d_call: .
cdr3_aa: CASSDRQGARGYTF; cdr3_nt: TGTGCCAGCAGCGACAGACAGGGGGCAAGGGGCTACACCTTC; v_call: TRBV9; clone_size: .; j_call: TRBJ1-2; d_call: TRBD1
cdr3_aa: CASSVDRGGEKLFF; cdr3_nt: TGTGCCAGCAGCGTAGACAGGGGCGGTGAAAAACTGTTTTTT; v_call: TRBV11-2; clone_size: .; j_call: TRBJ1-4; d_call: TRBD1
cdr3_aa: CASSRAPGQGIIIQPQHF; cdr3_nt: TGTGCCAGTAGTAGGGCACCGGGACAGGGGATTATAATCCAGCCCCAGCATTTT; v_call: TRBV19; clone_size: .; j_call: TRBJ1-5; d_call: TRBD1
cdr3_aa: CASSPNQDREEDGYTF; cdr3_nt: TGTGCCAGCAGTCCAAACCAAGACAGGGAGGAGGATGGCTACACCTTC; v_call: TRBV28; clone_size: .; j_call: TRBJ1-2; d_call: TRBD1
cdr3_aa: CASTDRIVGKQFF; cdr3_nt: TGTGCCAGTACGGACAGAATCGTTGGAAAGCAGTTCTTC; v_call: TRBV19; clone_size: .; j_call: TRBJ2-1; d_call: .
cdr3_aa: CASSHGLAGDDEQYF; cdr3_nt: TGTGCCAGCAGCCATGGACTAGCGGGAGATGACGAGCAGTACTTC; v_call: TRBV28; clone_size: few; j_call: TRBJ2-7; d_call: TRBD2
cdr3_aa: CASLGAARRTEAFF; cdr3_nt: TGTGCCAGCTTGGGGGCGGCCCGGAGGACTGAAGCTTTCTTT; v_call: TRBV7-2; clone_size: .; j_call: TRBJ1-1; d_call: .